The present entry profiles one T cell receptor (beta chain) with its context. Its antigen is unknown. No much larger clonotype is one base removed from it; base qualities were not supplied. CDR1 SGHRS and CDR2 YFSETQ are derived from the germline V gene. The CDR3 contains 14 residues, cysteine and phenylalanine counted. Of all the DNA, just the CDR3 is kept, 42 bases in frame from base 1. V loses 4 bases, J loses 1 base, and the germline ends lie 11 bases apart. The collaborating institutions used their own protocols to collect whole blood in K2EDTA tubes. For TCRbeta analysis, collaborators shipped samples as frozen whole blood, isolated PBMCs, or DNA extracted from either of those sample types. These data are taken from a study of blood T cell repertoires in COVID-19 (dated by TCRdb to about 2020). A note on the overall study: Samples from collaborators originated in the United States, Italy and Spain and spanned both the acute and convalescent phases of COVID-19. The material from the prospective study consisted of cDNA or gDNA derived from T cells, B-cell-depleted T cells, or PBMCs. The repertoires were released in a freely available public database meant as a resource for research on the immune response to SARS-CoV-2. Where available, HLA class I and class II types were taken from metadata supplied by the sample provider and were not determined by assay-based typing. Sample metadata almost always included a de-identified subject ID, COVID-19 status, age in years and sex. Deeply sampled blood TCRbeta repertoires from subjects exposed to, actively infected with, or recovered from COVID-19 were included in the dataset. The samples were drawn from two sources: the first 160 participants of the ongoing ImmuneRACE study, and 950 to 1,500 subjects contributed by 6 global collaborators. Study-level results and caveats: The amount of clinical and demographic metadata varied by source and participant and was provided uncurated.

The immunoSEQ Assay, a bias-controlled multiplex PCR, was used to amplify TCRbeta CDR3 regions from genomic DNA. As for the original processing: The number of nucleated cells in each sample was estimated by amplification of reference gene primers within the assay. To quantify the absolute abundance of each unique TCRbeta CDR3 rearrangement, sequence reads were collapsed and filtered. Productive Simpson clonality was computed per sample as the square root of Simpson's diversity index over productive rearrangements. TCRdb took over this immuneACCESS table, retaining in-frame rearrangements with V and J assigned. Such tables are incomplete; in checked studies, under half of the missing clones stem from an unresolved V gene, and the remainder is unexplained. That table furnishes V, J and clone size, whereas the DNA furnished D and trimming. The sample table shows about 270,000 clones, and approximately 86% are seen once. In total, the top ten clones hold around 4% of the sample.

Sample: peripheral blood. This chain is built from TRBV5-1 and TRBJ1-1, with TRBD1 as a weak D call on 5 bases. The clonotype comes from a woman aged 50 to 65 with active or convalescent COVID-19. The CDR3 region reads CASSGGERNTEAFF. In nucleotides, the sequence is TGCGCCAGCAGCGGAGGGGAACGGAACACTGAAGCTTTCTTT.